These 6 T cell receptor beta chains share one sample of origin, sequenced in a study of blood T cell repertoires in COVID-19. The assay was immunoSEQ multiplex PCR, and TCRdb's table has in-frame clones only and misses some. The repertoire consists of over 10,000 clones, with 75% to 90% occurring once and the leading ten covering 45% to 60%. Material: peripheral blood. Source of these receptors: a man aged 80 or over with acute or convalescent COVID-19.

The J gene is TRBJ2-2, the V gene TRBV11-3; possible D gene TRBD2, 5 bases. This CDR3 comprises 15 residues. The germline V gene has CDR1 SGHNT and CDR2 YENEEA. The V end lost 1 base, the J end lost 6 bases, and 12 bases lay between the germline ends. The CDR3 loop is CASSLGVRVSGELFF. The CDR3 coding sequence is TGTGCCAGCAGCTTAGGTGTGAGGGTGTCCGGGGAGCTGTTTTTT.

V is TRBV5-1 and J is TRBJ2-1, with 7 nucleotides matching TRBD1. The CDR3 is 14 residues long. The ends lost 0 bases at V and 3 bases at J; junction bases unmatched: 0. CDR1 is SGHRS, CDR2 YFSETQ, per germline. The CDR3 region is CASSLGQGYNEQFF. Here the CDR3 DNA reads TGCGCCAGCAGCTTGGGACAGGGCTACAATGAGCAGTTCTTC.

This clone has only a few counts. The rearrangement links TRBV7-9 to TRBJ1-2; a possible D gene is TRBD1 (5 bases). V was cut by 5 bases and J by 2 bases, with 15 bases left in between. Germline V gene data show CDR1 as SEHNR and CDR2 as FQNEAQ (reference sequence). The CDR3 spans 15 residues. The CDR3 region has the DNA TGTGCCAGCAGCCCATCCCGGGGGGGGAACTATGGCTACACCTTC. Translating gives CASSPSRGGNYGYTF.

The chain carries TRBV27 and TRBJ1-5, with D maybe TRBD1 (6 bases). The CDR3 length is 15 residues. V was shortened by 3 bases and J by 4 bases, with 13 bases between the two germline ends. CDR1 is MNHEY, CDR2 SMNVEV, per germline (reference sequence). CDR3 bases: TGTGCCAGCAGTTTGGTGGGGACAAGAAATCAGCCCCAGCATTTT. Protein: CASSLVGTRNQPQHF.

The J gene is TRBJ1-2, the V gene TRBV28; D is possibly TRBD1 (6 bases). Germline values: CDR1 MDHEN, CDR2 SYDVKM. V was shortened by 1 base and J by 3 bases, with 9 bases between the two germline ends. The CDR3 consists of 14 residues. The CDR3 DNA is TGTGCCAGCAGTTTATCAACAGGGTACTATGGCTACACCTTC. It codes for CASSLSTGYYGYTF.

The CDR3 nucleotides read TGTGCCAGCTCACCTCGACAGGGGAGGAACACTGAAGCTTTCTTT. The encoded protein is CASSPRQGRNTEAFF. V usage is TRBV18 and J usage is TRBJ1-1, with 8 bases lining up with TRBD1. Unmatched junction bases numbered 4, after V lost 3 bases and J lost 1 base. The CDR3 spans 15 residues. Germline CDR1 is KGHSH and CDR2 is LQKENI.